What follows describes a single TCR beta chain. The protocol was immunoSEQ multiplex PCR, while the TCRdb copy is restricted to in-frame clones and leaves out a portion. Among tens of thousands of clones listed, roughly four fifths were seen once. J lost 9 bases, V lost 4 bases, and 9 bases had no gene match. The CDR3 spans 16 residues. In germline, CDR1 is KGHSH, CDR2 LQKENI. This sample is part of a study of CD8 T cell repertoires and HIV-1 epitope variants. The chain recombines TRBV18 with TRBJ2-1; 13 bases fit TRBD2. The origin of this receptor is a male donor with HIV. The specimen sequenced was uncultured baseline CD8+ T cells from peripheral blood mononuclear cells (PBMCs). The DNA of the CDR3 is TGTGCCAGCTCACAGAAAGGGACTAGCGGGGCAGGTGAGCAGTTCTTC. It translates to CASSQKGTSGAGEQFF.